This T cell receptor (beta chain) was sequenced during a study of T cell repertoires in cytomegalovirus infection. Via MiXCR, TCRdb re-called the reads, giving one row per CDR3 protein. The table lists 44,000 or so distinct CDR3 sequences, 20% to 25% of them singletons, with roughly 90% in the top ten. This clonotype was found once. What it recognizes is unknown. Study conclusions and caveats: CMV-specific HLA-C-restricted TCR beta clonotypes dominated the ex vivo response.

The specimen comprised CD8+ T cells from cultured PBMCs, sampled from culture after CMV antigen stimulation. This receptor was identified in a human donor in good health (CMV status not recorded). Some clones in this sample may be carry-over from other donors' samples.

CDR3 coding DNA: TGTGCCAGCAGCTTATTGTTCGGACTCGGGAATGAGCAGTTCTTC. Its translation is CASSLLFGLGNEQFF. The chain is built from TRBV7-6 and TRBJ2-1, with D possibly matching TRBD2 (5 bases). V shed 2 bases and J shed 7 bases, with 15 bases lying between them. The germline CDR1 and CDR2 sequences are SGHVS and FNYEAQ. The CDR3 runs to 15 residues.